The subject of this entry is one T cell receptor beta chain. Its antigen is as yet unknown. Germline loops: CDR1 SGHRS, CDR2 YFSETQ. CDR3 length: 11 amino acids. Trimming removed 0 bases from V and 7 bases from J, with 4 bases in between. Repertoires were generated with immunoSEQ multiplex PCR, while TCRdb's copy carries only in-frame clones and drops some. The sample yields 110,000 to 150,000 clones, more than 85% seen once. This record belongs to a study of T cell responses to AZD1222 COVID-19 vaccine. Whole-study results and caveats: Spike-specific TCRs gained breadth and depth after people received two AZD1222 doses. Variant regions that are unmutated are reportedly the target of nearly half of spike-specific TCRs. It should be noted that donors were predominantly white British and more often female, and clonal diversity was possibly underestimated.

The genes are TRBV5-1 and TRBJ1-1; D is unresolved. The starting material was peripheral blood, obtained on day 0 of AZD1222 vaccination. The TCR sequence derives from an adult in good health. CDR3: CASSLEGEAFF. As DNA, the CDR3 is TGCGCCAGCAGCTTGGAAGGTGAAGCTTTCTTT.